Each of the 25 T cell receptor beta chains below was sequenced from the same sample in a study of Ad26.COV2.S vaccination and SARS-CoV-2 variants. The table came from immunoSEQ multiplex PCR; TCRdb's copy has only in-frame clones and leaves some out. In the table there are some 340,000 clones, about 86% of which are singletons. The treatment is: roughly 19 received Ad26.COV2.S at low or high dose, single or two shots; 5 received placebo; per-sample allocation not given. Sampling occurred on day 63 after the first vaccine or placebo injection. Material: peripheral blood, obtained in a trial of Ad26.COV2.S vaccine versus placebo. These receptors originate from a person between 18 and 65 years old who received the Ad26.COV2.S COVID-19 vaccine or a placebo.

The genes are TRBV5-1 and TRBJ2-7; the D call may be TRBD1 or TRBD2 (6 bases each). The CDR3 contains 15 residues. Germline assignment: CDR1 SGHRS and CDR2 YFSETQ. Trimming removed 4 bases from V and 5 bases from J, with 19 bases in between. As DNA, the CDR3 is TGCGCCAGCAGCCTGATCATGGGGGGCAGGGACGAGCAGTACTTC. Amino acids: CASSLIMGGRDEQYF.

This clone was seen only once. CDR3 region: CAWGLTGELFF. The CDR3 nucleotides are TGTGCCTGGGGACTCACCGGGGAGCTGTTTTTT. V is TRBV30 and J is TRBJ2-2, with D perhaps TRBD2 (5 bases). Germline V gene data show CDR1 as GTSNPN and CDR2 as SVGIG (reference sequence). V lost 5 bases and J lost 4, with 5 bases in between. The length of the CDR3 is 11 residues. Full variable domain (rest looked up from reference TRBV30 and TRBJ2-2): SQTIHQWPATLVQPVGSPLSLECTVEGTSNPNLYWYRQAAGRGLQLLFYSVGIGQISSEVPQNLSASRPQDRQFILSSKKLLLSDSGFYLCAWGLTGELFFGEGSRLTVL.

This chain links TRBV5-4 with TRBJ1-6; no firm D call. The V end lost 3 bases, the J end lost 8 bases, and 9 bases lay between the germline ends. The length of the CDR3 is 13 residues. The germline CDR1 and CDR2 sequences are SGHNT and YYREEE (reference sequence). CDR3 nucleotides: TGTGCCAGCAGCTCGGACTGGGATTCACCCCTCCACTTT. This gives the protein CASSSDWDSPLHF. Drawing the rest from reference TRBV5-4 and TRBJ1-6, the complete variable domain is ETGVTQSPTHLIKTRGQQVTLRCSSQSGHNTVSWYQQALGQGPQFIFQYYREEENGRGNFPPRFSGLQFPNYSSELNVNALELDDSALYLCASSSDWDSPLHFGNGTRLTVT.

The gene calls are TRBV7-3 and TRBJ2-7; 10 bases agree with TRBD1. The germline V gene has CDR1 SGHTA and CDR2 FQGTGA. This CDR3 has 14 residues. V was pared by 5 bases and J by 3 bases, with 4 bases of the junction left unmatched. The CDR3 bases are TGTGCCAGCAGCACCGGGACAGGGGACTACGAGCAGTACTTC. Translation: CASSTGTGDYEQYF.

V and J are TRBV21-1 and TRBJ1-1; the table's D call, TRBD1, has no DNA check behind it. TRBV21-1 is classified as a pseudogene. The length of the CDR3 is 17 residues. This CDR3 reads CASSKGHSSSMNTEAFF. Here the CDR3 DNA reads TGTGCCAGCAGCAAAGGACACTCCTCTTCGATGAACACTGAAGCTTTCTTT.

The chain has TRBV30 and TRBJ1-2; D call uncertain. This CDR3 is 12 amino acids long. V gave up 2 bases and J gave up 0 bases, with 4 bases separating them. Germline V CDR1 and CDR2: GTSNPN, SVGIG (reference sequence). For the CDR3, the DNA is TGTGCCTGGAGTCAAGCTAACTATGGCTACACCTTC. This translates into CAWSQANYGYTF.

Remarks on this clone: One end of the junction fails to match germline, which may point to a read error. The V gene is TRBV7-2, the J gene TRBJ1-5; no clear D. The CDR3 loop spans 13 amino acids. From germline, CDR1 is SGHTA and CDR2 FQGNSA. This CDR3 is CVSSLDRGRAQHF. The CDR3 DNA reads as TGTGTCAGCAGCTTAGATCGGGGTCGCGCCCAGCATTTT.

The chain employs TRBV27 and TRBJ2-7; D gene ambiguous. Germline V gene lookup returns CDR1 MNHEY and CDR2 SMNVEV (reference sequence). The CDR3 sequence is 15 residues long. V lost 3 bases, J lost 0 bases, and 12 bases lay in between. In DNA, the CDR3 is TGTGCCAGCAGTTTTTCCGGAGTGGGCTCCTACGAGCAGTACTTC. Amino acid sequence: CASSFSGVGSYEQYF.

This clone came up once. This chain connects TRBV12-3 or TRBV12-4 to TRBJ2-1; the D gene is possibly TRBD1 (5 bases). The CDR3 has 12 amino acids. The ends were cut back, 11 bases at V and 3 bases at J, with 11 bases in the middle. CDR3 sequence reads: CAAGRVYNEQFF. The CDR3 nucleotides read TGTGCCGCAGGGCGAGTCTACAATGAGCAGTTCTTC.

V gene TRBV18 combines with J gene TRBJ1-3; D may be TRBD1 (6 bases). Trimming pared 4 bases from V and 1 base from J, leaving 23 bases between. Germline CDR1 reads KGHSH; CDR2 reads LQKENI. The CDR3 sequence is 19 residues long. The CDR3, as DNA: TGTGCCAGCTCACACAAGACCGGTTTCGAACAGGGATCTGGAAACACCATATATTTT. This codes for CASSHKTGFEQGSGNTIYF.

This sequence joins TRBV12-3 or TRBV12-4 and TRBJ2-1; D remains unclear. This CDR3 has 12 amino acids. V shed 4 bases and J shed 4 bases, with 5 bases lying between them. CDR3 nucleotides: TGTGCCAGCAGTTACTTGTACAATGAGCAGTTCTTC. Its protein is CASSYLYNEQFF.

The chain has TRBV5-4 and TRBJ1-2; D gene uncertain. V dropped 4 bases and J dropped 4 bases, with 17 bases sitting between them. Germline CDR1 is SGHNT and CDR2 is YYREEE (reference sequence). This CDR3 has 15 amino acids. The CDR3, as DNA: TGTGCCAGCAGCAGAAGCGGAGAGGCAGGCTATGGCTACACCTTC. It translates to CASSRSGEAGYGYTF.

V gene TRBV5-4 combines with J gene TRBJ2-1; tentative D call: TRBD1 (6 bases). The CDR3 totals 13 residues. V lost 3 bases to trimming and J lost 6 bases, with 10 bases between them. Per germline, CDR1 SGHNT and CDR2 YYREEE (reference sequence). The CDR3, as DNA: TGTGCCAGCAGCTACAGCAGGGGCAATGAGCAGTTCTTC. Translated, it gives CASSYSRGNEQFF.

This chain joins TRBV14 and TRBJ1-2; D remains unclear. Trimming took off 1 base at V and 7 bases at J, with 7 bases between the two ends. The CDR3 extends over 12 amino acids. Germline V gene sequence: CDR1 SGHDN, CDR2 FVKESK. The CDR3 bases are TGTGCCAGCAGCCAAGGTTCAGCTGGCTACACCTTC. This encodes CASSQGSAGYTF.

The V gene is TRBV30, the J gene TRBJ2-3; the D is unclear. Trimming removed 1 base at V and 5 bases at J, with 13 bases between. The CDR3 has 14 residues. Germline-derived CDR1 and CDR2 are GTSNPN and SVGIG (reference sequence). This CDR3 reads CAWSGPPEGDTQYF. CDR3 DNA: TGTGCCTGGAGTGGACCCCCTGAAGGAGATACGCAGTATTTT. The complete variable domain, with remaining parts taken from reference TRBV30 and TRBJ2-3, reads SQTIHQWPATLVQPVGSPLSLECTVEGTSNPNLYWYRQAAGRGLQLLFYSVGIGQISSEVPQNLSASRPQDRQFILSSKKLLLSDSGFYLCAWSGPPEGDTQYFGPGTRLTVL.

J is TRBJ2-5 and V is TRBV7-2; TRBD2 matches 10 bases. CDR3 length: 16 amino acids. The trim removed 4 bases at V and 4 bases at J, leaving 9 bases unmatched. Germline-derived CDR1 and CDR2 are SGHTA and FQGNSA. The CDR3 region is CASSSSSGGNGETQYF. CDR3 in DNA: TGTGCCAGCAGCTCCTCTAGCGGGGGAAATGGAGAGACCCAGTACTTC.

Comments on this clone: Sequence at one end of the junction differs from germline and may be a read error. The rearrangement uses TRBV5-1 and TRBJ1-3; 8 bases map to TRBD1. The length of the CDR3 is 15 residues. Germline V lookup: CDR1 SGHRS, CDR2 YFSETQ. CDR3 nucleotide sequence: TGCGCCAGCAGCCTCCAGGGGGCCGCTGGAGACACCATATATTTT. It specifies CASSLQGAAGDTIYF.

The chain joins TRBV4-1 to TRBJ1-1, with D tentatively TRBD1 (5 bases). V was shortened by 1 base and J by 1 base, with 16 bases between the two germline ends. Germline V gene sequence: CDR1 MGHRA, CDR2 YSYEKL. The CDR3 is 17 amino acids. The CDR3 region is CASSQADPGTGNTEAFF. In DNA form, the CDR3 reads TGCGCCAGCAGCCAAGCCGACCCCGGGACGGGGAACACTGAAGCTTTCTTT.

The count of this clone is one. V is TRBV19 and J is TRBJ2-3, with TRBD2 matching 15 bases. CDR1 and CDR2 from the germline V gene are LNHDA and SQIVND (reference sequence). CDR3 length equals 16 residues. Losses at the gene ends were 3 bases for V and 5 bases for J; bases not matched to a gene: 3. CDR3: CASSIGLAGGQDTQYF. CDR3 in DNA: TGTGCCAGTAGTATCGGACTAGCGGGGGGGCAAGATACGCAGTATTTT. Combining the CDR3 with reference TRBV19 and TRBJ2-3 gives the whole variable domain DGGITQSPKYLFRKEGQNVTLSCEQNLNHDAMYWYRQDPGQGLRLIYYSQIVNDFQKGDIAEGYSVSREKKESFPLTVTSAQKNPTAFYLCASSIGLAGGQDTQYFGPGTRLTVL.

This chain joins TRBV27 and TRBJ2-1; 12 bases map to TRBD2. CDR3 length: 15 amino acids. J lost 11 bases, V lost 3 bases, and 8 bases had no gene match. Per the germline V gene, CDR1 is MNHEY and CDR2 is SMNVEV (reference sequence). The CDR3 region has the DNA TGTGCCAGCAGTTTCGCTAGCGGGGGGGCCGATCAGCAGTTCTTC. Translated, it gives CASSFASGGADQQFF.

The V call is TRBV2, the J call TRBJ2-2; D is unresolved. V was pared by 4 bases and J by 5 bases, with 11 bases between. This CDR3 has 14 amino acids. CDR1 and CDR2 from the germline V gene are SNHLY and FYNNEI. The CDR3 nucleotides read TGTGCCAGCAGTGGAACTACCGGGACCGGGGAGCTGTTTTTT. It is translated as CASSGTTGTGELFF.

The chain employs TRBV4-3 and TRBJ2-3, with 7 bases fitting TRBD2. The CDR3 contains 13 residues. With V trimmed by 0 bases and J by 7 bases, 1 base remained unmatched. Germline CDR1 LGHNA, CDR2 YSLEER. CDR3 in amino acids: CASSQEAGNTQYF. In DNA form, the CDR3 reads TGCGCCAGCAGCCAAGAAGCGGGGAATACGCAGTATTTT.

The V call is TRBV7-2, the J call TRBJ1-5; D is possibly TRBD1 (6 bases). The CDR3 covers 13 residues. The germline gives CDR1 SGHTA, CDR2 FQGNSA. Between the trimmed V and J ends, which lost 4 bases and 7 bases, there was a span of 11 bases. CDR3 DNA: TGTGCCAGCAGCTCCAGGGGAGGACAGCCCCAGCATTTT. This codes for CASSSRGGQPQHF.

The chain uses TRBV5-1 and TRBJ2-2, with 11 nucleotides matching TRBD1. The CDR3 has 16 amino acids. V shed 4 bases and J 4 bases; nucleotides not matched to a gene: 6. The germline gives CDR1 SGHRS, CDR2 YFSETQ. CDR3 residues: CASSPRTGGFTGELFF. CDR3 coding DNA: TGCGCCAGCAGCCCCAGGACAGGGGGCTTCACCGGGGAGCTGTTTTTT. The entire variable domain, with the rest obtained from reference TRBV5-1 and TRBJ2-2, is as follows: KAGVTQTPRYLIKTRGQQVTLSCSPISGHRSVSWYQQTPGQGLQFLFEYFSETQRNKGNFPGRFSGRQFSNSRSEMNVSTLELGDSALYLCASSPRTGGFTGELFFGEGSRLTVL.

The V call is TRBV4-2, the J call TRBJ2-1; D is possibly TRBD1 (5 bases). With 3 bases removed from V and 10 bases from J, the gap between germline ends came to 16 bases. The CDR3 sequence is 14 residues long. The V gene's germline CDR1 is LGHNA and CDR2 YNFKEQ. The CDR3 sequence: CASSQDPDRVEQFF. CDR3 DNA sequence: TGTGCCAGCAGCCAGGACCCCGACAGAGTCGAGCAGTTCTTC.